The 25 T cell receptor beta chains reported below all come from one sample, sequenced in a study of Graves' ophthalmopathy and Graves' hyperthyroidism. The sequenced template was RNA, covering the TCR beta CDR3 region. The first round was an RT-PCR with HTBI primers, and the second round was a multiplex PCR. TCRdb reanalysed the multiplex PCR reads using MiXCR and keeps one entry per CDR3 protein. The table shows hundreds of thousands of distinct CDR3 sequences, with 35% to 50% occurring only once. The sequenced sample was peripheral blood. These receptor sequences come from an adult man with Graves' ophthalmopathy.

This CDR3 reads CASTPDSNYGYTF. In DNA, the CDR3 is TGTGCCAGCACACCAGATTCCAACTATGGCTACACCTTC. This chain joins TRBV6-1 and TRBJ1-2; D is unclear. CDR3 length equals 13 residues. CDR1 MNHNS and CDR2 SASEGT come from the germline V gene. V shed 7 bases and J shed 2 bases, with 11 bases lying between them.

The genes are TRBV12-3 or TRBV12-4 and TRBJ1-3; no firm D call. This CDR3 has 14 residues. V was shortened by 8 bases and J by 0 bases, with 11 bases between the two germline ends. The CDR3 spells CASCYRNSGNTIYF. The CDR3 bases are TGTGCCAGCTGTTATAGGAACTCTGGAAACACCATATATTTT.

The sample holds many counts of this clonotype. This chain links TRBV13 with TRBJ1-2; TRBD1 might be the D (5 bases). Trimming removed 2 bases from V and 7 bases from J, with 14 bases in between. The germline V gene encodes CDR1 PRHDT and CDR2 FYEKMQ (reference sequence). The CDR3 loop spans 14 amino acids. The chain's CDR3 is CASSLNRREGGYTF. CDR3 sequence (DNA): TGTGCCAGCAGCTTAAATCGCAGGGAGGGTGGCTACACCTTC.

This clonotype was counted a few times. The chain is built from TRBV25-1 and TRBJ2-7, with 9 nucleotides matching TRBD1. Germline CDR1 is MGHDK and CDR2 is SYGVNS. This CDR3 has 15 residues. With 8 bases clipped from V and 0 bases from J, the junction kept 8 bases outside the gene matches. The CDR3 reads CASSPQGATSYEQYF. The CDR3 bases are TGTGCCAGCTCACCACAGGGGGCCACCTCCTACGAGCAGTACTTC.

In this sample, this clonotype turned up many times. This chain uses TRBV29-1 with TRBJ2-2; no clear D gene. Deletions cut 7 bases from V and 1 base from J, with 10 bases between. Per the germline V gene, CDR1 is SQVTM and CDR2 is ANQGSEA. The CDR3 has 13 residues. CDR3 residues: CSGHPGNTGELFF. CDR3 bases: TGCAGCGGTCACCCAGGGAACACCGGGGAGCTGTTTTTT.

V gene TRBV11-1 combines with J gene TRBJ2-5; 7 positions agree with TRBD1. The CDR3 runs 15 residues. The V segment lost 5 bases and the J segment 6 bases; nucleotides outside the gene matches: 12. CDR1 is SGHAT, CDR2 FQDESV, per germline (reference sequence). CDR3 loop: CASSVEIQGWQTQYF. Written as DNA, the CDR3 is TGTGCCAGCAGCGTTGAAATACAGGGGTGGCAGACCCAGTACTTC. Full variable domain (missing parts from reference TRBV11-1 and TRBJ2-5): EAEVAQSPRYKITEKSQAVAFWCDPISGHATLYWYRQILGQGPELLVQFQDESVVDDSQLPKDRFSAERLKGVDSTLKIQPAELGDSAMYLCASSVEIQGWQTQYFGPGTRLLVL.

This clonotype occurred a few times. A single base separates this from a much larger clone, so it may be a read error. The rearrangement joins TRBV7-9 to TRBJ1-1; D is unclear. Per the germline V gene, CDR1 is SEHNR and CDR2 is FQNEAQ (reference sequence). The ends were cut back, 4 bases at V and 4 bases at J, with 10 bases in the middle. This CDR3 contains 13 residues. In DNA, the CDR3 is TGTGCCAGCAGCTCCCCCGCGAGCACTGAAGCTTTCTTT. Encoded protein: CASSSPASTEAFF.

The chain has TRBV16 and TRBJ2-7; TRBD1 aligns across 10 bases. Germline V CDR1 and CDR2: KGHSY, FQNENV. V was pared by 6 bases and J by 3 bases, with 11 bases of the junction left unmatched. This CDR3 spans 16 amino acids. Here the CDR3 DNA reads TGTGCCAGCAGTGAAGCGCTGGGACAGGGGATCTACGAGCAGTACTTC. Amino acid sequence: CASSEALGQGIYEQYF. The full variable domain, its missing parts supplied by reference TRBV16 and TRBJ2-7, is GEEVAQTPKHLVRGEGQKAKLYCAPIKGHSYVFWYQQVLKNEFKFLISFQNENVFDETGMPKERFSAKCLPNSPCSLEIQATKLEDSAVYFCASSEALGQGIYEQYFGPGTRLTVT.

The CDR3 DNA reads as TGCGCCAGCAGTCCCGCCGGGACAGGGGACAGCAATCAGCCCCAGCATTTT. It codes for CASSPAGTGDSNQPQHF. This chain joins TRBV5-1 and TRBJ1-5; 10 positions agree with TRBD1. Per germline, CDR1 SGHRS and CDR2 YFSETQ. This CDR3 comprises 17 residues. The V gene end was trimmed by 5 bases and the J gene end by 1 base; junction bases not matched to a gene: 9.

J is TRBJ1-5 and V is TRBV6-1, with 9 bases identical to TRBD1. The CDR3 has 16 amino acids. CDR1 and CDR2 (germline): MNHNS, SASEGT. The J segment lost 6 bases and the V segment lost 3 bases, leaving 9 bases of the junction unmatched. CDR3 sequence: CASSEVLSGQGQPQHF. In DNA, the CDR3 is TGTGCCAGCAGTGAGGTTTTGTCGGGACAGGGTCAGCCCCAGCATTTT.

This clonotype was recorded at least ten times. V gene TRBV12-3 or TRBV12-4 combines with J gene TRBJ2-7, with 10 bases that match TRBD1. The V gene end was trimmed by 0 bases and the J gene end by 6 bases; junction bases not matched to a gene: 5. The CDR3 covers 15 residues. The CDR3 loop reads CASSLAGTGVPEQYF. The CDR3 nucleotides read TGTGCCAGCAGTTTAGCTGGGACAGGGGTTCCCGAGCAGTACTTC.

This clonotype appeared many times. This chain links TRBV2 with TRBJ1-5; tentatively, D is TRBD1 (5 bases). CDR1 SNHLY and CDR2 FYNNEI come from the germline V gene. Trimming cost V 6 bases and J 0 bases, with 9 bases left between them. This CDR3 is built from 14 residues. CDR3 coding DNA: TGTGCCAGCAGCTTTAGGGGTAGCAATCAGCCCCAGCATTTT. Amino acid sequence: CASSFRGSNQPQHF.

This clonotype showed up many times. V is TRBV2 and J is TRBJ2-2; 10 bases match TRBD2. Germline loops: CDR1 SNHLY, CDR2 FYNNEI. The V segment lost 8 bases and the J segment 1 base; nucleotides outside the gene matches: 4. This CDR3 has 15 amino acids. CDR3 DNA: TGTGCCAGCCCCAGACTAGCGGGGAACACCGGGGAGCTGTTTTTT. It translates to CASPRLAGNTGELFF.

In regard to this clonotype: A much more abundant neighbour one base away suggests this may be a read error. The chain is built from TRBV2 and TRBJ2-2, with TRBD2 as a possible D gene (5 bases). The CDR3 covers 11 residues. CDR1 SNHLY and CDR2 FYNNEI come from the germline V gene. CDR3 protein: CASRDPGELLF. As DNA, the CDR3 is TGTGCCAGCAGGGACCCCGGGGAGCTGCTTTTT. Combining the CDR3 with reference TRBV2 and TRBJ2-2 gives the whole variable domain EPEVTQTPSHQVTQMGQEVILRCVPISNHLYFYWYRQILGQKVEFLVSFYNNEISEKSEIFDDQFSVERPDGSNFTLKIRSTKLEDSAMYFCASRDPGELLFGEGSRLTVL.

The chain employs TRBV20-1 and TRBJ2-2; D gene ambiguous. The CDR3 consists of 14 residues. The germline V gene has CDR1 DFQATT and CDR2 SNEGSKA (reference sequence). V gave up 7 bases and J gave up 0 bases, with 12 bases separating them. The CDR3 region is CSVPAAANTGELFF. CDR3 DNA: TGCAGTGTTCCGGCGGCCGCGAACACCGGGGAGCTGTTTTTT.

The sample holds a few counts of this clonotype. This CDR3 is CASSQDHPYEQYF. The CDR3 bases are TGTGCCAGCAGCCAAGATCACCCCTACGAGCAGTACTTC. The gene calls are TRBV3-1 and TRBJ2-7; D call uncertain. CDR1 is LGHDT and CDR2 is YNNKEL in the germline V gene (reference sequence). The V end was cut by 0 bases, the J end by 2 bases, with 5 bases between. The CDR3 is 13 amino acids.

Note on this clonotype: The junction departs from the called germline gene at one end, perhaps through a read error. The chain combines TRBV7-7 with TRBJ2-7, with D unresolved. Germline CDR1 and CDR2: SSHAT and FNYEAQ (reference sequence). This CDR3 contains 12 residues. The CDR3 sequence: CASSRTGTGRYF. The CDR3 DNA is TGTGCTAGCAGCCGGACGGGCACTGGACGGTACTTC.

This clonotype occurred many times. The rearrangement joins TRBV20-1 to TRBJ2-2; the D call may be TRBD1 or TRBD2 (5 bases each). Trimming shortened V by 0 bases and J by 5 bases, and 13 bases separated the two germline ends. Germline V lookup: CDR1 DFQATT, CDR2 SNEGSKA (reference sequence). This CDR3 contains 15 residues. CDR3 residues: CSARETGTDTGELFF. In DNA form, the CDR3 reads TGCAGTGCTAGAGAGACCGGGACCGATACCGGGGAGCTGTTTTTT.

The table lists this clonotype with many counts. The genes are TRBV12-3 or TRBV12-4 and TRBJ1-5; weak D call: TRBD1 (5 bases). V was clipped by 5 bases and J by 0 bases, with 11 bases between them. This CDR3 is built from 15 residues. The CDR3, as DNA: TGTGCCAGCAGTCCAGGACAAACTAGCAATCAGCCCCAGCATTTT. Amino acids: CASSPGQTSNQPQHF.

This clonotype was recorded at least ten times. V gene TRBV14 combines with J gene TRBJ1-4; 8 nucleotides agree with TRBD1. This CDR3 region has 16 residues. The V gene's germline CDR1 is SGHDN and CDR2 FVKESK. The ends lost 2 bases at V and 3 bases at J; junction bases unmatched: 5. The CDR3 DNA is TGTGCCAGCAGCCAATTTCTGACAGGGGCTAATGAAAAACTGTTTTTT. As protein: CASSQFLTGANEKLFF.

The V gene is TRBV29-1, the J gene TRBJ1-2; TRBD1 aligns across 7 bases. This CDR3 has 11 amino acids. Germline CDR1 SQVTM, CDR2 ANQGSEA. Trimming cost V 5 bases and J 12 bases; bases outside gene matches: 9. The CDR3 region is CSVRGQTGNTF. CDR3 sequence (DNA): TGCAGCGTTAGGGGACAGACTGGAAACACCTTC.

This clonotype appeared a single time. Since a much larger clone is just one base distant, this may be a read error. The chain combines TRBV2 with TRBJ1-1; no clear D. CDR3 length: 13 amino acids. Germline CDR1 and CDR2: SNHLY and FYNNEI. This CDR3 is CAGSQPTGTEAFF. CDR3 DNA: TGTGCCGGCAGTCAGCCGACCGGAACTGAAGCTTTCTTT.

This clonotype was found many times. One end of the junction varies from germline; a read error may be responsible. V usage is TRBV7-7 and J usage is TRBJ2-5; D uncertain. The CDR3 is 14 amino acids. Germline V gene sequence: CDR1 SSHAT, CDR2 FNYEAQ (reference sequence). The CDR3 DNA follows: TGTGCTAGCAGCTTAGCCGTCACTGAAGAGACCCAGTACTTC. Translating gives CASSLAVTEETQYF.

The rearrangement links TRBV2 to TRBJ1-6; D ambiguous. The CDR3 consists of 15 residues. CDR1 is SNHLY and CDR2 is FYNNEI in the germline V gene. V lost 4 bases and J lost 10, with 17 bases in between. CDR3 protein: CASSGQVGSKSPLHF. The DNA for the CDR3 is TGTGCCAGCAGTGGGCAGGTTGGCTCGAAATCACCCCTCCACTTT. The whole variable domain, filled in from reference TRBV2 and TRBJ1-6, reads EPEVTQTPSHQVTQMGQEVILRCVPISNHLYFYWYRQILGQKVEFLVSFYNNEISEKSEIFDDQFSVERPDGSNFTLKIRSTKLEDSAMYFCASSGQVGSKSPLHFGNGTRLTVT.

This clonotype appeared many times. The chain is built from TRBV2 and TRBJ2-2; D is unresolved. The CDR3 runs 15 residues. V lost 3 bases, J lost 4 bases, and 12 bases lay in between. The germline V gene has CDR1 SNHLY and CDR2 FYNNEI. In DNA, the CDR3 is TGTGCCAGCAGTGATAACCCCCGGGTCACCGGGGAGCTGTTTTTT. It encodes CASSDNPRVTGELFF.